A single sample gave rise to the 14 T cell receptor beta chains below, sequenced in a study of shared clonotypes between healthy human individuals. The repertoire was sequenced with immunoSEQ multiplex PCR; TCRdb's copy has only in-frame clones and lacks some. The sample holds over 95,000 clones, more than 65% seen once. Sample: memory CD8+ T cells sorted from blood. Subset noted: CD45RO+ cells pooled with CCR7-negative TemRA cells. All receptors come from a woman younger than 45 in good health.

This clone was counted ten times or more. This chain connects TRBV6-4 to TRBJ1-5; perhaps TRBD1 as D (5 bases). The V end was cut by 2 bases, the J end by 3 bases, with 5 bases between. Germline CDR1 is MRHNA and CDR2 is SNTAGT. This CDR3 spans 13 amino acids. The CDR3 spells CASSDGANQPQHF. The CDR3 nucleotides read TGTGCCAGCAGTGACGGGGCCAATCAGCCCCAGCATTTT.

The sample holds a few counts of this clone. V gene TRBV4-1 combines with J gene TRBJ2-7; the D is unclear. Trimming removed 1 base at V and 6 bases at J, with 4 bases between. Germline CDR1 reads MGHRA; CDR2 reads YSYEKL. CDR3 length: 11 residues. The CDR3 DNA follows: TGCGCCAGCAGCCAAGGGTCCGAGCAGTACTTC. Translating it yields CASSQGSEQYF.

The V and J genes are TRBV2 and TRBJ2-7, with TRBD1 as a possible D gene (7 bases). CDR3 length: 16 residues. The germline V and J ends were trimmed by 2 bases and 3 bases, with 17 bases remaining between them. The germline V gene has CDR1 SNHLY and CDR2 FYNNEI. CDR3 protein: CASSEYFAGGYYEQYF. CDR3 in DNA: TGTGCCAGCAGTGAATATTTCGCAGGGGGGTACTACGAGCAGTACTTC.

The genes are TRBV2 and TRBJ1-2; TRBD1 is a possible D gene (6 bases). Trimming removed 2 bases at V and 8 bases at J, with 15 bases between. The V gene's germline CDR1 is SNHLY and CDR2 FYNNEI. The CDR3 consists of 14 residues. The CDR3 is CASSEPQGILGYTF. The DNA for the CDR3 is TGTGCCAGCAGTGAACCACAGGGCATTCTGGGCTACACCTTC. The variable domain in full, with the rest retrieved from reference TRBV2 and TRBJ1-2, is EPEVTQTPSHQVTQMGQEVILRCVPISNHLYFYWYRQILGQKVEFLVSFYNNEISEKSEIFDDQFSVERPDGSNFTLKIRSTKLEDSAMYFCASSEPQGILGYTFGSGTRLTVV.

In this sample, this clone turned up many times. The rearrangement links TRBV11-2 to TRBJ1-2, with D possibly TRBD1 on 6 matching bases. V was shortened by 5 bases and J by 2 bases, with 15 bases between the two germline ends. The CDR3 is made up of 15 amino acids. Germline CDR1 and CDR2: SGHAT and FQNNGV. CDR3 in amino acids: CASSPVVTGNYGYTF. The CDR3 nucleotides read TGTGCCAGCAGCCCCGTGGTTACAGGGAACTATGGCTACACCTTC.

This chain uses TRBV15 with TRBJ2-1; TRBD2 matches at 14 bases. The length of the CDR3 is 18 residues. The V segment lost 2 bases and the J segment 7 bases; nucleotides outside the gene matches: 10. Germline loops: CDR1 LNHNV, CDR2 YYDKDF (reference sequence). CDR3 DNA sequence: TGTGCCACCAGCAGATCCTGGGGACTAGCGGGAGCTAAAAATGAGCAGTTCTTC. Its translation: CATSRSWGLAGAKNEQFF.

This chain connects TRBV2 to TRBJ1-5; TRBD1 is a possible D gene (5 bases). This CDR3 is built from 15 residues. Germline assignment: CDR1 SNHLY and CDR2 FYNNEI. The V end was cut by 6 bases, the J end by 0 bases, with 12 bases between. The CDR3 sequence: CASRAGTYSNQPQHF. The DNA of the CDR3 is TGTGCCAGCAGGGCAGGGACGTATAGCAATCAGCCCCAGCATTTT.

This chain uses TRBV5-6 with TRBJ2-5, with TRBD2 matching 13 bases. The trim removed 5 bases at V and 1 base at J, leaving 14 bases unmatched. CDR1 and CDR2 (germline): SGHDT, YYEEEE. This CDR3 contains 19 residues. The CDR3 DNA is TGTGCCAGCAGGGAGGGACTAGCGGGAACACCTCCCTTCCAAGAGACCCAGTACTTC. Translated: CASREGLAGTPPFQETQYF.

The CDR3 coding sequence is TGTGCCAGCAGTGAAAGAATCACCTATAATTCACCCCTCCACTTT. It translates to CASSERITYNSPLHF. This chain connects TRBV25-1 to TRBJ1-6; the D is unclear. The CDR3 sequence is 15 residues long. Trimming left V 2 bases short and J 2 bases short, with 7 bases between. Looked up from germline, CDR1 is MGHDK and CDR2 is SYGVNS.

This clone was seen a handful of times. The rearrangement joins TRBV6-5 to TRBJ2-1; 7 positions match TRBD2. Trimming took 5 bases from V and 7 from J; bases not matched to a gene: 8. Germline lookup yields CDR1 MNHEY and CDR2 SVGAGI. The CDR3 is 14 amino acids. CDR3 DNA: TGTGCCAGCAGTCTCAGCGGGACTGGTAATGAGCAGTTCTTC. It is translated as CASSLSGTGNEQFF.

The V gene is TRBV28, the J gene TRBJ2-5; D might be TRBD2 (6 bases). V lost 6 bases, J lost 5 bases, and 16 bases lay in between. This CDR3 has 14 amino acids. CDR1 MDHEN and CDR2 SYDVKM come from the germline V gene. CDR3 region: CASSSAEGLETQYF. The DNA of the CDR3 is TGTGCCAGCAGCTCAGCGGAGGGGCTGGAGACCCAGTACTTC.

The V and J genes are TRBV27 and TRBJ2-1; 9 bases are shared with TRBD2. Germline V gene lookup returns CDR1 MNHEY and CDR2 SMNVEV (reference sequence). This CDR3 spans 18 amino acids. Trimming cost V 1 base and J 12 bases; bases outside gene matches: 19. For the CDR3, the DNA is TGTGCCAGCAGTTTATACTCCCCTTGGACTAGCGCCCTTCGGGGGCAGTTCTTC. Protein: CASSLYSPWTSALRGQFF.

The chain combines TRBV20-1 with TRBJ2-1; D possibly corresponds to TRBD2 (5 bases). Germline V CDR1 and CDR2: DFQATT, SNEGSKA (reference sequence). V gave up 6 bases and J gave up 9 bases, with 9 bases separating them. CDR3 size: 10 residues. CDR3: CSALAPEQFF. The CDR3 DNA sequence: TGCAGTGCCCTAGCACCTGAGCAGTTCTTC.

This sequence joins TRBV6-1 and TRBJ2-1, with 10 nucleotides matching TRBD2. The CDR3 totals 15 residues. Germline CDR1 reads MNHNS; CDR2 reads SASEGT. V trimming: 7 bases; J trimming: 0 bases; junction bases outside the gene matches: 3. Here the CDR3 reads CASMEREGSYNEQFF. DNA for the CDR3: TGTGCCAGCATGGAGCGGGAGGGCTCCTACAATGAGCAGTTCTTC.